The clone carrying this TCR beta chain was counted only a few times. The entry originates in a study of CD8 T cells in ankylosing spondylitis. TCRdb analysed the 5' RACE reads with MiXCR anew, one entry per CDR3 protein. The data contain 190,000 or so distinct CDR3 sequences, over 10% of them singletons. Germline V CDR1 and CDR2: SGHAT, FQDESV (reference sequence). This CDR3 contains 19 residues. Trimming cost V 6 bases and J 2 bases; bases outside gene matches: 21. V usage is TRBV11-1 and J usage is TRBJ2-7; 8 positions match TRBD1. This sequence originates from a male donor with ankylosing spondylitis or in good health (not recorded which). Sequencing was carried out using blood, either unsorted or a sorted T cell fraction (not recorded which). The CDR3 reads CASSRSPMMGQETTYEQYF. CDR3 sequence (DNA): TGTGCCAGCAGTCGCAGCCCGATGATGGGACAGGAGACAACCTACGAGCAGTACTTC.